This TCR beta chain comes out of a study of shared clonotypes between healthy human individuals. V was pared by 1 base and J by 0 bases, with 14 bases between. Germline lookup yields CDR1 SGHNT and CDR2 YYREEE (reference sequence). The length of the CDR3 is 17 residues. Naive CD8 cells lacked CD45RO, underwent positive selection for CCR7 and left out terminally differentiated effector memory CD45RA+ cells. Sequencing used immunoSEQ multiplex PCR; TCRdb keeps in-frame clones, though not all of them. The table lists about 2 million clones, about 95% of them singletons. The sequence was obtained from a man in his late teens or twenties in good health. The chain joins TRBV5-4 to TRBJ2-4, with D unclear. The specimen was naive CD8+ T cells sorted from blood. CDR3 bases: TGTGCCAGCAGCTTGCAGACTGCGGCCGGAGCCAAAAACATTCAGTACTTC. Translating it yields CASSLQTAAGAKNIQYF.